Below, 10 T cell receptor beta chains from the same sample are listed, as sequenced in a study of graft-versus-host responses after intestinal transplantation. The method was immunoSEQ multiplex PCR; TCRdb's version includes in-frame clones alone and lacks a portion of them. The data hold 37,000 or so clones, with under 95% observed a single time. This specimen consisted of PBMCs, obtained approximately 320 days after intestinal transplant. These receptors were collected from a human patient who received an intestinal transplant, so some T cells may come from the graft donor.

CDR3 loop: CASSAHSYEQYF. CDR3 DNA: TGTGCCAGCAGTGCCCACTCCTACGAGCAGTACTTC. V gene TRBV2 combines with J gene TRBJ2-7; D gene ambiguous. Germline lookup yields CDR1 SNHLY and CDR2 FYNNEI. With 4 bases removed from V and 0 bases from J, the gap between germline ends came to 4 bases. This CDR3 comprises 12 residues.

The chain employs TRBV18 and TRBJ1-4; D is unclear. Germline CDR1 is KGHSH and CDR2 is LQKENI. The germline V and J ends were trimmed by 0 bases and 6 bases, with 5 bases remaining between them. This CDR3 has 13 residues. CDR3 residues: CASSPPRDEKLFF. Written as DNA, the CDR3 is TGTGCCAGCTCACCACCGAGGGATGAAAAACTGTTTTTT.

The chain recombines TRBV7-3 with TRBJ2-1, with D perhaps TRBD1 (6 bases). CDR1 is SGHTA, CDR2 FQGTGA, per germline. V dropped 5 bases and J dropped 5 bases, with 19 bases sitting between them. This CDR3 contains 16 residues. The CDR3 sequence is CASSPIGQSLHNEQFF. The CDR3 DNA sequence: TGTGCCAGCAGCCCCATTGGACAGTCTCTGCACAATGAGCAGTTCTTC. The full variable domain, in which reference TRBV7-3 and TRBJ2-1 provide the parts outside the CDR3, is GAGVSQTPSNKVTEKGKYVELRCDPISGHTALYWYRQSLGQGPEFLIYFQGTGAADDSGLPNDRFFAVRPEGSVSTLKIQRTERGDSAVYLCASSPIGQSLHNEQFFGPGTRLTVL.

This chain joins TRBV7-9 and TRBJ1-4, with D perhaps TRBD1 (5 bases). V was trimmed by 3 bases and J by 6 bases, leaving 17 bases between them. The CDR3 spans 16 residues. The germline V gene encodes CDR1 SEHNR and CDR2 FQNEAQ (reference sequence). Here the CDR3 DNA reads TGTGCCAGCAGCTTGGGACGGGGGATTGACGATGAAAAACTGTTTTTT. This codes for CASSLGRGIDDEKLFF.

This chain joins TRBV28 and TRBJ2-1; no clear D gene. Trimming shortened V by 2 bases and J by 5 bases, and 19 bases separated the two germline ends. Germline-derived CDR1 and CDR2 are MDHEN and SYDVKM. The CDR3 consists of 17 residues. In nucleotides, the CDR3 is TGTGCCAGCAGTTTAACCTACTCGGATTACTCAAACAATGAGCAGTTCTTC. Translated: CASSLTYSDYSNNEQFF.

V is TRBV6-1 and J is TRBJ2-3; D remains ambiguous. Germline V gene data show CDR1 as MNHNS and CDR2 as SASEGT. The CDR3 runs to 13 residues. V lost 7 bases to trimming and J lost 0 bases, with 8 bases between them. DNA for the CDR3: TGTGCCAGCACTCTGGCCAGCACAGATACGCAGTATTTT. Translating it yields CASTLASTDTQYF.

V and J are TRBV6-5 and TRBJ1-4; the D gene is possibly TRBD1 (5 bases). The germline V gene encodes CDR1 MNHEY and CDR2 SVGAGI. V gave up 6 bases and J gave up 5 bases, with 16 bases separating them. The CDR3 spans 15 residues. For the CDR3, the DNA is TGTGCCAGCAGACTACGACAGACGCTGAATGAAAAACTGTTTTTT. It encodes CASRLRQTLNEKLFF.

The chain joins TRBV11-2 to TRBJ1-5; D remains ambiguous. With 0 bases removed from V and 3 bases from J, the gap between germline ends came to 3 bases. Germline V CDR1 and CDR2: SGHAT, FQNNGV. The CDR3 extends over 13 amino acids. DNA of the CDR3: TGTGCCAGCAGCTTAGATTTCAATCAGCCCCAGCATTTT. Protein sequence: CASSLDFNQPQHF.

This chain connects TRBV7-9 to TRBJ1-2; tentative D call: TRBD1 (5 bases). Germline-derived CDR1 and CDR2 are SEHNR and FQNEAQ (reference sequence). The CDR3 loop spans 13 amino acids. Trimming left V 1 base short and J 6 bases short, with 9 bases between. CDR3 residues: CASSLVGDDGYTF. CDR3 nucleotide sequence: TGTGCCAGCAGCTTAGTAGGGGACGATGGCTACACCTTC.

The chain recombines TRBV4-1 with TRBJ1-2; no clear D gene. CDR1 and CDR2 from the germline V gene are MGHRA and YSYEKL. The CDR3 extends over 16 amino acids. V dropped 1 base and J dropped 6 bases, with 18 bases sitting between them. CDR3 in amino acids: CASSQAESVRTDGYTF. In DNA form, the CDR3 reads TGCGCCAGCAGCCAAGCCGAGTCCGTCCGCACAGATGGCTACACCTTC.